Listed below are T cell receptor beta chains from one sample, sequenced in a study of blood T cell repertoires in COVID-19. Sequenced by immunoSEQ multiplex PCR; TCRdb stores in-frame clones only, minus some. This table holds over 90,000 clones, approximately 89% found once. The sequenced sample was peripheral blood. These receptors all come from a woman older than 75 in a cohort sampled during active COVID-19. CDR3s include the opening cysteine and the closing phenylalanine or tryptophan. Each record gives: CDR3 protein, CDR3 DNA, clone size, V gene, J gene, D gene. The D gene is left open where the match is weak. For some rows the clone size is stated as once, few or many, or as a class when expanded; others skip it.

CDR3aa: CASSSGQGAPLLYEQYF; CDR3nt: TGTGCCAGCAGCTCTGGACAGGGGGCGCCTCTACTCTACGAGCAGTACTTC; abundance: NA; v_gene: TRBV7-2; j_gene: TRBJ2-7; d_gene: TRBD1
CDR3aa: CASLEYEAGEQYF; CDR3nt: TGTGCCAGCCTCGAGTACGAGGCCGGCGAGCAGTACTTC; abundance: NA; v_gene: TRBV11-2; j_gene: TRBJ2-7; d_gene: NA
CDR3aa: CATQPSGTIPADTGELFF; CDR3nt: TGTGCCACGCAGCCTAGCGGGACTATCCCGGCGGACACCGGGGAGCTGTTTTTT; abundance: NA; v_gene: TRBV24-1; j_gene: TRBJ2-2; d_gene: TRBD2
CDR3aa: CASSRIAGGPVTDTQYF; CDR3nt: TGCGCCAGCAGCAGGATAGCGGGGGGGCCCGTCACAGATACGCAGTATTTT; abundance: few; v_gene: TRBV5-1; j_gene: TRBJ2-3; d_gene: TRBD2
CDR3aa: CASSPRDSLSGANVLTF; CDR3nt: TGTGCCAGCAGCCCCAGGGACAGTCTCTCTGGGGCCAACGTCCTGACTTTC; abundance: few; v_gene: TRBV9; j_gene: TRBJ2-6; d_gene: TRBD1
CDR3aa: CASSERGTNEQYF; CDR3nt: TGTGCCAGCTCGGAGCGGGGTACCAACGAGCAGTACTTC; abundance: NA; v_gene: TRBV18; j_gene: TRBJ2-7; d_gene: TRBD2
CDR3aa: CASSVEGQPYEQYF; CDR3nt: TGTGCCAGCAGCGTAGAGGGACAGCCCTACGAGCAGTACTTC; abundance: NA; v_gene: TRBV9; j_gene: TRBJ2-7; d_gene: TRBD1
CDR3aa: CASSLAPGGGSGNTIYF; CDR3nt: TGTGCCAGCAGCTTAGCGCCTGGAGGAGGCTCTGGAAACACCATATATTTT; abundance: NA; v_gene: TRBV7-2; j_gene: TRBJ1-3; d_gene: NA
CDR3aa: CSALYNEQFF; CDR3nt: TGCAGTGCTCTCTACAATGAGCAGTTCTTC; abundance: NA; v_gene: TRBV20-1; j_gene: TRBJ2-1; d_gene: NA
CDR3aa: CASSSGQGGSPLHF; CDR3nt: TGCGCCAGCAGTTCGGGACAGGGTGGTTCACCCCTCCACTTT; abundance: few; v_gene: TRBV10-1; j_gene: TRBJ1-6; d_gene: TRBD1
CDR3aa: CASSLVNSYSPLHF; CDR3nt: TGTGCCAGCAGCTTAGTAAACAGTTATTCACCCCTCCACTTT; abundance: NA; v_gene: TRBV7-2; j_gene: TRBJ1-6; d_gene: NA
CDR3aa: CASSMIFSSGRGDTQYF; CDR3nt: TGTGCCAGTAGTATGATCTTCTCTAGCGGGAGAGGAGATACGCAGTATTTT; abundance: NA; v_gene: TRBV19; j_gene: TRBJ2-3; d_gene: TRBD2
CDR3aa: CASSQGQINTEAFF; CDR3nt: TGTGCCAGCAGCCAAGGACAGATTAACACTGAAGCTTTCTTT; abundance: once; v_gene: TRBV3-1/TRBV3-2; j_gene: TRBJ1-1; d_gene: NA
CDR3aa: CASRGMRGGTGELFF; CDR3nt: TGTGCCAGTCGGGGGATGCGGGGTGGAACCGGGGAGCTGTTTTTT; abundance: NA; v_gene: TRBV19; j_gene: TRBJ2-2; d_gene: NA
CDR3aa: CASSWAPRGTYEQYF; CDR3nt: TGTGCCAGCAGTTGGGCCCCCCGGGGGACCTACGAGCAGTACTTC; abundance: once; v_gene: TRBV28; j_gene: TRBJ2-7; d_gene: NA
CDR3aa: CASSWGRGSQPQHF; CDR3nt: TGTGCCAGCAGTTGGGGGAGGGGGAGCCAGCCCCAGCATTTT; abundance: NA; v_gene: TRBV28; j_gene: TRBJ1-5; d_gene: NA
CDR3aa: CASRAAGTDTQYF; CDR3nt: TGTGCCAGCAGGGCCGCGGGCACAGATACGCAGTATTTT; abundance: NA; v_gene: TRBV12-3/TRBV12-4; j_gene: TRBJ2-3; d_gene: NA
CDR3aa: CASSPMGGTEAFF; CDR3nt: TGTGCCAGCAGCCCGATGGGGGGTACTGAAGCTTTCTTT; abundance: NA; v_gene: TRBV2; j_gene: TRBJ1-1; d_gene: NA
CDR3aa: CASSSINVAAGGQFF; CDR3nt: TGTGCCAGCAGCTCTATAAACGTCGCGGCCGGGGGACAGTTCTTC; abundance: NA; v_gene: TRBV11-2; j_gene: TRBJ2-1; d_gene: NA
CDR3aa: CASSQGTANEKLFF; CDR3nt: TGTGCCAGCAGCCAAGGGACAGCTAATGAAAAACTGTTTTTT; abundance: NA; v_gene: TRBV3-1/TRBV3-2; j_gene: TRBJ1-4; d_gene: NA
CDR3aa: CASTQVRFVRVNTEAFF; CDR3nt: TGTGCCAGCACCCAAGTGAGGTTTGTCAGGGTCAACACTGAAGCTTTCTTT; abundance: once; v_gene: TRBV5-6; j_gene: TRBJ1-1; d_gene: NA
CDR3aa: CASSYTGGPNQPQHF; CDR3nt: TGTGCCAGCAGTTATACAGGGGGCCCTAATCAGCCCCAGCATTTT; abundance: once; v_gene: TRBV6-5; j_gene: TRBJ1-5; d_gene: TRBD1
CDR3aa: CAWSGGNRGQPQHF; CDR3nt: TGTGCCTGGAGCGGAGGAAACAGGGGTCAGCCCCAGCATTTT; abundance: NA; v_gene: TRBV30; j_gene: TRBJ1-5; d_gene: TRBD1
CDR3aa: CASSVTLGGETQYF; CDR3nt: TGTGCCAGCAGCGTTACATTGGGGGGGGAGACCCAGTACTTC; abundance: NA; v_gene: TRBV9; j_gene: TRBJ2-5; d_gene: TRBD2
CDR3aa: CASSLASGTGGGEQYF; CDR3nt: TGTGCCAGCAGCTTAGCGTCCGGGACAGGGGGCGGGGAGCAGTACTTC; abundance: NA; v_gene: TRBV7-9; j_gene: TRBJ2-7; d_gene: TRBD1
CDR3aa: CASSPNDRPVNTEAFF; CDR3nt: TGTGCCAGCAGCCCAAATGACAGGCCGGTGAACACTGAAGCTTTCTTT; abundance: NA; v_gene: TRBV3-1/TRBV3-2; j_gene: TRBJ1-1; d_gene: NA